This is a list of T cell receptor beta chains from one sample in a study of blood T cell repertoires in COVID-19. This table comes from immunoSEQ multiplex PCR, and its TCRdb copy is limited to in-frame clones, with some not included. The repertoire holds about 75,000 clones, with 79% as singletons. The sample comprised peripheral blood. These receptors were collected from an elderly woman with active or convalescent COVID-19. Both conserved end residues are part of each CDR3. A D gene is named only where the DNA matches it firmly. Clone size is stated in some rows and not others, as once, few, many or a class when expanded.

TRBV19,-,-,TRBJ1-1,TGTGCCAGTAGGAACCCGCGTTCGGCTTTCTTT,CASRNPRSAFF
TRBV3-1/TRBV3-2,-,-,TRBJ1-6,TGTGCCAGCAGCCACTCAGGGATCTCCTATAATTCACCCCTCCACTTT,CASSHSGISYNSPLHF
TRBV27,-,-,TRBJ2-3,TGTGCCAGTAGGGTAGCGGCACAGAATACGCAGTATTTT,CASRVAAQNTQYF
TRBV4-1,TRBD1,few,TRBJ1-1,TGCGCCAGCAGCCAAGGGACAGGGCCTGTGGCTTTCTTT,CASSQGTGPVAFF
TRBV5-5,-,-,TRBJ2-7,TGTGCCAGCAGGAAAGGGGTGACTAGCTACGAGCAGTACTTC,CASRKGVTSYEQYF
TRBV3-1/TRBV3-2,TRBD1,-,TRBJ2-7,TGTGCCAGCAGCCAAGGGGACAGGGGATTCCCCTACGAGCAGTACTTC,CASSQGDRGFPYEQYF
TRBV7-2,-,once,TRBJ2-4,TGTGCCAGCAGCCTCGTGGGGGGAGGTGCCATTCAGTACTTC,CASSLVGGGAIQYF
TRBV6-5,TRBD1,few,TRBJ2-4,TGTGCCAGCAGCCGGACAGGGCCCAAAAACATTCAGTACTTC,CASSRTGPKNIQYF
TRBV4-1,TRBD1,-,TRBJ2-5,TGCGCCAGCAGCCAAGATCCCCACTCCGGGACAGGCCAAGAGACCCAGTACTTC,CASSQDPHSGTGQETQYF
TRBV3-1/TRBV3-2,-,-,TRBJ2-2,TGTGCCAGCAGCCGGTCAGGGGCCCGGAACACCGGGGAGCTGTTTTTT,CASSRSGARNTGELFF
TRBV7-9,-,-,TRBJ1-3,TGTGCCACCTACGGAAACACCATATATTTT,CATYGNTIYF
TRBV7-2,TRBD1,-,TRBJ2-7,TGTGCCAGCAGCCTCCAGACAGGGAGCGCCTACGAGCAGTACTTC,CASSLQTGSAYEQYF
TRBV6-5,TRBD2,few,TRBJ2-1,TGTGCCAGCTCCCTAGCGGGAATTAGTATTGAGCAGTTCTTC,CASSLAGISIEQFF
TRBV27,TRBD1,-,TRBJ2-7,TGTGCCAGCAGTTTAGGGACAGGGTCCTACGAGCAGTACTTC,CASSLGTGSYEQYF
TRBV5-6,-,-,TRBJ2-2,TGTGCCAGCAGCCCCGCTACACAGGTGCCCGGGGAGCTGTTTTTT,CASSPATQVPGELFF
TRBV7-7,-,-,TRBJ2-5,TGTGCTAGCAGCTTAGACCTAGGGGTCCAAGAGACCCAGTACTTC,CASSLDLGVQETQYF
TRBV3-1/TRBV3-2,TRBD1,-,TRBJ1-2,TGTGCCAGCAGGACAGGGGGGTCCTATGGCTACACCTTC,CASRTGGSYGYTF
TRBV28,-,-,TRBJ2-7,TGTGCCAGCAGTTTAGGAGGGGGCCCCTACGAGCAGTACTTC,CASSLGGGPYEQYF
TRBV21-1,-,-,TRBJ2-5,TGTGCCAGCCGGGGGGAGGTCCAAGAGACCCAGTACTTC,CASRGEVQETQYF
TRBV18,-,-,TRBJ2-5,TGTGCCAGCTCACCACCGGGGGGGCTAGAGACCCAGTACTTC,CASSPPGGLETQYF
TRBV7-2,TRBD2,-,TRBJ2-5,TGTGCCAGCAGCTTCGGGGGGATAAGAGAGACCCAGTACTTC,CASSFGGIRETQYF
TRBV7-8,TRBD1,-,TRBJ2-7,TGTGCCAGCAGCTGGGACAGGGCAACCTACGAGCAGTACTTC,CASSWDRATYEQYF
TRBV19,-,-,TRBJ1-1,TGTGCCAGTAGGATAAGTAACATGAACACTGAAGCTTTCTTT,CASRISNMNTEAFF
TRBV5-1,-,once,TRBJ2-1,TGCGCCAGCAGCGACCCTAGCAAGAGCTCCTACAATGAGCAGTTCTTC,CASSDPSKSSYNEQFF
TRBV7-8,-,-,TRBJ2-7,TGTGCCAGCAGCTTAGCGTCGGCAGGGTCGACTTACGAGCAGTACTTC,CASSLASAGSTYEQYF
TRBV6-5,-,few,TRBJ1-6,TGTGCCAGCAGATCAGGGACTTCCCATTCACCCCTCCACTTT,CASRSGTSHSPLHF
TRBV27,-,-,TRBJ2-7,TGTGCCAGCAAACCGGCAGGGAAGGGCTACGAGCAGTACTTC,CASKPAGKGYEQYF
TRBV19,-,-,TRBJ2-5,TGTGCCAGTAGTATAGATCTAATGAGAGGGGAGACCCAGTACTTC,CASSIDLMRGETQYF
TRBV28,-,-,TRBJ1-4,TGTGCCAGCAGTTCAAACGGTGAAAAACTGTTTTTT,CASSSNGEKLFF
TRBV6-5,-,-,TRBJ1-2,TGTGCCAGCACTACAGGGTTGCTTCACTATGGCTACACCTTC,CASTTGLLHYGYTF
TRBV5-6,-,-,TRBJ2-5,TGTGCCAGCAGCCCGATTGACAGGCAAGAGACCCAGTACTTC,CASSPIDRQETQYF
TRBV4-2,TRBD1,many,TRBJ2-7,TGTGCCAGCAGCCAAGATCGCGCGAGGGGGCCGCAGTACTTC,CASSQDRARGPQYF
TRBV7-7,TRBD1,-,TRBJ2-7,TGTGCCAGCAGTACTGACAGGGGGCGGGAGCAGTACTTC,CASSTDRGREQYF